Included here is one TCR beta chain sequence, with context. This may be a read error: a much more frequent sequence differs by one nucleotide. The CDR3 has 15 residues. V trimming: 0 bases; J trimming: 2 bases; junction bases outside the gene matches: 7. Germline CDR1 is GTSNPN and CDR2 is SVGIG (reference sequence). This sample stems from a study of shared clonotypes between healthy human individuals. Clones were read by immunoSEQ multiplex PCR, and TCRdb kept only the in-frame ones, dropping some. The table shows about 1 million clones, with roughly 80% occurring only once. This TCR was recovered from a man aged 18 to 30 in good health. The sequencing input was memory CD4+ T cells sorted from blood. Subset given: CD45RA-negative fraction. The J gene is TRBJ2-7, the V gene TRBV30; 7 bases are a match to TRBD2. The CDR3 sequence is CAWSVPGGAAYEQYF. CDR3 sequence (DNA): TGTGCCTGGAGTGTACCGGGGGGAGCCGCCTACGAGCAGTACTTC.